Following are 5 T cell receptor beta chains from one sample sequenced in a study of blood T cell repertoires in COVID-19. The data were produced by immunoSEQ multiplex PCR, yet TCRdb's version contains in-frame clones alone and is incomplete. The sample carries about 62,000 clones, roughly 88% recorded once. Source material: peripheral blood. All receptors come from a woman older than 75 with acute or convalescent COVID-19.

The V call is TRBV4-3, the J call TRBJ1-2, with TRBD1 matching 11 bases. The J segment lost 2 bases and the V segment lost 0 bases, leaving 5 bases of the junction unmatched. From germline, CDR1 is LGHNA and CDR2 YSLEER. The CDR3 covers 17 residues. The CDR3 is CASSQDVGQGGNYGYTF. The DNA of the CDR3 is TGCGCCAGCAGCCAAGATGTGGGACAGGGGGGGAACTATGGCTACACCTTC.

CDR3 in DNA: TGTGCCAGCCTTCCTACCGGGACAGTCGACGGGGAGCTGTTTTTT. Translating gives CASLPTGTVDGELFF. V is TRBV5-4 and J is TRBJ2-2, with 7 nucleotides matching TRBD1. After removal of 7 bases from V and 7 bases from J, the junction contained 13 bases not matched to a gene. The CDR3 length is 15 residues. CDR1 is SGHNT, CDR2 YYREEE, per germline (reference sequence). The complete variable domain, with remaining parts taken from reference TRBV5-4 and TRBJ2-2, reads ETGVTQSPTHLIKTRGQQVTLRCSSQSGHNTVSWYQQALGQGPQFIFQYYREEENGRGNFPPRFSGLQFPNYSSELNVNALELDDSALYLCASLPTGTVDGELFFGEGSRLTVL.

The chain links TRBV7-9 to TRBJ2-3; D remains unclear. This CDR3 spans 12 amino acids. Germline CDR1 and CDR2: SEHNR and FQNEAQ (reference sequence). V was pared by 6 bases and J by 0 bases, with 4 bases between. The CDR3, as DNA: TGTGCCAGCAGTCTAAGCACAGATACGCAGTATTTT. Amino acids: CASSLSTDTQYF.

This chain connects TRBV7-2 to TRBJ1-2, with no clear D. The germline CDR1 and CDR2 sequences are SGHTA and FQGNSA. The length of the CDR3 is 15 residues. The V and J ends lost 5 bases and 8 bases respectively, with 21 bases between them. The CDR3 loop is CASSVGSGEPWGYTF. CDR3 nucleotide sequence: TGTGCCAGCAGCGTCGGATCGGGTGAACCTTGGGGCTACACCTTC.

V gene TRBV4-3 combines with J gene TRBJ2-7, with D possibly being TRBD2 (6 bases). CDR3 length: 16 amino acids. Germline V gene lookup returns CDR1 LGHNA and CDR2 YSLEER. V was pared by 2 bases and J by 0 bases, with 14 bases between. CDR3 residues: CASSQSTGGGSYEQYF. DNA for the CDR3: TGCGCCAGCAGCCAATCGACCGGGGGAGGCTCCTACGAGCAGTACTTC.